The clone carrying this T cell receptor (beta chain) was seen repeatedly, ten times or more. TCRdb re-called the PCR reads with MiXCR, one entry per CDR3 protein. The profile shows around 21,000 distinct CDR3 sequences, about two fifths of them singletons. Germline trimming cut 5 bases from V and 7 bases from J; bases unmatched to any gene: 9. The CDR3 contains 14 residues. Germline CDR1 and CDR2: SEHNR and FQNEAQ (reference sequence). This entry comes from a study of tumor-infiltrating lymphocytes in oesophageal squamous cell carcinoma. The sequenced sample consisted of normal esophageal tissue next to the tumor. The receptor's source is a male donor with esophageal squamous cell carcinoma. V is TRBV7-9 and J is TRBJ2-7, with TRBD1 matching over 9 bases. As DNA, the CDR3 is TGTGCCAGCAGCCAAGGGGGGACAGGGCGAGAGCAGTACTTC. It specifies CASSQGGTGREQYF.